The rows below give T cell receptor beta chains drawn from one sample of a study of blood T cell repertoires in COVID-19. Assay: immunoSEQ multiplex PCR; the TCRdb copy retains only in-frame clones and omits some. The table shows 250,000 to 350,000 clones, with around nine tenths occurring only once. Sequencing was done on a sample of PBMCs or T cells enriched from blood (not recorded which). The receptors originated from a woman aged 40 to 50 who had recovered from COVID-19. Each CDR3 is given with its conserved first and last residue. The D gene is left open where the match is weak. For some rows the clone size is stated as once, few or many, or as a class when expanded; others skip it.

v_call	j_call	d_call	clone_size	cdr3_nt	cdr3_aa
TRBV27	TRBJ2-2	-	few	TGTGCCAGCAGTACCACGGGAAAAACTACCGGGGAGCTGTTTTTT	CASSTTGKTTGELFF
TRBV27	TRBJ1-1	-	-	TGTGCCAGCAGTTCTAATCAGGGTAGCACTGAAGCTTTCTTT	CASSSNQGSTEAFF
TRBV7-9	TRBJ2-1	TRBD2	-	TGTGCCAGCAGCTCCGGACTAGCGGGGTGGTCGGACAATGAGCAGTTCTTC	CASSSGLAGWSDNEQFF
TRBV28	TRBJ2-1	TRBD1	-	TGTGCCAGCAGTACAACGACAGGGGGCTCCTACAATGAGCAGTTCTTC	CASSTTTGGSYNEQFF
TRBV7-8	TRBJ2-5	-	-	TGTGCCTCGTACCAAGAGACCCAGTACTTC	CASYQETQYF
TRBV3-1/TRBV3-2	TRBJ1-5	TRBD1	-	TGTGCCAGCAGCCAAGACCGCAGGGGGGAAAGCAATCAGCCCCAGCATTTT	CASSQDRRGESNQPQHF
TRBV12-3/TRBV12-4	TRBJ1-2	-	-	TGTGCCAGCAGTTGGGGACTGACGGATGGCTACACCTTC	CASSWGLTDGYTF
TRBV4-2	TRBJ2-7	-	-	TGTGCCAGCAGCCAAACGTCCTTGGACAGTGGAGACGAGCAGTACTTC	CASSQTSLDSGDEQYF
TRBV14	TRBJ2-7	TRBD2	-	TGTGCCAGCAGCGACCGATCGGCTAGCGGGAGGGCCAAGCAGTACTTC	CASSDRSASGRAKQYF
TRBV7-2	TRBJ2-5	-	-	TGTGCCAGCAGCCGAGGGAACCAAGAGACCCAGTACTTC	CASSRGNQETQYF
TRBV12-3/TRBV12-4	TRBJ1-5	-	-	TGTGCCAGCAGTTTCGGGTTTTATCAGCCCCAGCATTTT	CASSFGFYQPQHF
TRBV7-2	TRBJ2-2	TRBD2	-	TGTGCCAGCAGCCCGAAAGCGGGAGGCCCCACCGGGGAGCTGTTTTTT	CASSPKAGGPTGELFF